Below, 11 T cell receptor beta chains from the same sample are listed, as sequenced in a study of monozygotic twins with inflammatory bowel disease. One entry per CDR3 protein, without DNA, is what TCRdb gives after re-calling the 5' RACE reads. Its table records 330,000 or so distinct CDR3 sequences. The sequenced sample was blood. All receptors come from a human donor with ulcerative colitis or Crohn's disease, or a healthy co-twin of an affected twin (not recorded which).

The gene calls are TRBV30 and TRBJ1-2. Germline lookup yields CDR1 GTSNPN and CDR2 SVGIG (reference sequence). This CDR3 has 14 residues. CDR3 amino acids: CARRLEGRNYGYTF.

The chain employs TRBV12-3 or TRBV12-4 and TRBJ1-6; TCRdb calls TRBD1, which cannot be checked without DNA. CDR3 length equals 14 residues. CDR3 region: CASRRTSYNSPLHF.

The V gene is TRBV5-1, the J gene TRBJ1-2; with no DNA, the TCRdb D assignment of TRBD1 cannot be verified. The CDR3 sequence is 14 residues long. Germline V gene sequence: CDR1 SGHRS, CDR2 YFSETQ. This CDR3 reads CASSLSRDRDGYTF.

The chain couples TRBV12-3 or TRBV12-4 to TRBJ2-2; TCRdb's assignment of TRBD2 cannot be checked, as there is no DNA. The CDR3 has 21 residues. The CDR3 is CASSLETSGVNFGTNTGELFF.

The chain recombines TRBV7-8 with TRBJ2-1; TCRdb proposes TRBD2, but this gene call is untestable without DNA. The CDR3 runs to 15 residues. Germline V gene data show CDR1 as SGHVS and CDR2 as FQNEAQ. The CDR3 protein is CASTLAGGPYNEQFF.

The chain has TRBV20-1 and TRBJ2-5. CDR3 size: 14 residues. The germline V gene has CDR1 DFQATT and CDR2 SNEGSKA (reference sequence). CDR3 amino acids: CSASLARTQETQYF.

This chain connects TRBV20-1 to TRBJ1-5; TCRdb lists TRBD1, though no DNA is available to test this call. This CDR3 spans 14 amino acids. Germline V gene lookup returns CDR1 DFQATT and CDR2 SNEGSKA (reference sequence). The CDR3 region is CRIGQANSNQPQHF.

The CDR3 here is CASSLELRAGEQYF. This rearrangement joins TRBV5-1 to TRBJ2-7; TCRdb's D gene call, TRBD2, goes unchecked for lack of DNA. The CDR3 runs to 14 residues. Germline lookup yields CDR1 SGHRS and CDR2 YFSETQ.

The chain carries TRBV24-1 and TRBJ2-1; the TCRdb call, TRBD2, lacks DNA for checking. This CDR3 has 15 residues. Germline V CDR1 and CDR2: KGHDR, SFDVKD. Here the CDR3 reads CATSWTSGGVPEQFF.

The V and J genes are TRBV5-1 and TRBJ2-1; checking the TCRdb D call of TRBD1 is not possible without DNA. CDR1 and CDR2 from the germline V gene are SGHRS and YFSETQ. This CDR3 is 17 amino acids long. This CDR3 reads CASSLWGGGGEINEQFF. Filled out from reference TRBV5-1 and TRBJ2-1, the complete variable domain reads KAGVTQTPRYLIKTRGQQVTLSCSPISGHRSVSWYQQTPGQGLQFLFEYFSETQRNKGNFPGRFSGRQFSNSRSEMNVSTLELGDSALYLCASSLWGGGGEINEQFFGPGTRLTVL.

The genes are TRBV5-8 and TRBJ2-1; the D call from TCRdb, TRBD1, cannot be confirmed without DNA. Germline V lookup: CDR1 SGHTS, CDR2 YDEGEE. The CDR3 is 16 amino acids. CDR3 loop: CASSLGTSEIYNEQFF. Full variable domain (outside the CDR3, taken from reference TRBV5-8 and TRBJ2-1): EAGVTQSPTHLIKTRGQQATLRCSPISGHTSVYWYQQALGLGLQFLLWYDEGEERNRGNFPPRFSGRQFPNYSSELNVNALELEDSALYLCASSLGTSEIYNEQFFGPGTRLTVL.